Following are 26 T cell receptor beta chains from one sample sequenced in a study of circulating and synovial CD4+ cells in juvenile arthritis. Generated by immunoSEQ multiplex PCR, the TCRdb table keeps only in-frame clones and is missing some. Of approximately 36,000 clones detected, 94% appear once; the ten largest clones hold 0.55% to 0.75%. The specimen sequenced was CD4+ T cells from blood. These TCRs come from a human donor with juvenile idiopathic arthritis.

Comments on this clone: This same CDR3 is encoded by further DNA sequences in the sample. The chain uses TRBV7-8 and TRBJ1-6; the D is unclear. The CDR3 has 14 residues. Per the germline V gene, CDR1 is SGHVS and CDR2 is FQNEAQ. V was clipped by 3 bases and J by 7 bases, with 10 bases between them. The CDR3 here is CASSFQVGNSPLHF. CDR3 nucleotide sequence: TGTGCCAGCAGCTTCCAGGTCGGAAATTCACCCCTCCACTTT.

The chain couples TRBV6-5 to TRBJ1-2, with TRBD1 matching over 10 bases. Germline assignment: CDR1 MNHEY and CDR2 SVGAGI. This CDR3 comprises 14 residues. V dropped 4 bases and J dropped 7; count of bases not matched to a gene: 6. CDR3 residues: CASSSIDRGRGYTF. The CDR3 DNA reads as TGTGCCAGCAGTTCCATTGACAGGGGGCGTGGCTACACCTTC.

The chain employs TRBV6-1 and TRBJ1-4, with 7 bases aligning to TRBD1. The CDR3 runs to 16 residues. In germline, CDR1 is MNHNS, CDR2 SASEGT. After removal of 3 bases from V and 8 bases from J, the junction contained 12 bases not matched to a gene. CDR3 sequence reads: CASSDFIQGFKEKLFF. CDR3 nucleotides: TGTGCCAGCAGTGATTTCATACAGGGGTTTAAGGAAAAACTGTTTTTT.

V and J are TRBV27 and TRBJ2-4, with 10 nucleotides matching TRBD2. Germline loops: CDR1 MNHEY, CDR2 SMNVEV (reference sequence). The CDR3 length is 16 residues. V was clipped by 2 bases and J by 7 bases; unmatched bases: 8. The CDR3 region is CASSLRLAGVGNIQYF. The CDR3 DNA sequence: TGTGCCAGCAGTTTACGGCTAGCGGGGGTGGGCAACATTCAGTACTTC.

The sample holds one count of this clone. Other DNA sequences in this sample translate to the same CDR3. The genes are TRBV5-1 and TRBJ2-5; TRBD2 matches 11 bases. The trim removed 4 bases at V and 6 bases at J, leaving 5 bases unmatched. CDR1 SGHRS and CDR2 YFSETQ come from the germline V gene. The CDR3 is 14 residues long. For the CDR3, the DNA is TGCGCCAGCAGCCCCGGGACTAGCGGCCAGACCCAGTACTTC. It is translated as CASSPGTSGQTQYF.

This clone appeared a few times. CDR3 residues: CASNRESYGYTF. CDR3 nucleotide sequence: TGTGCCAGTAATCGGGAGTCCTATGGCTACACCTTC. The rearrangement links TRBV19 to TRBJ1-2; D is uncertain. Germline values: CDR1 LNHDA, CDR2 SQIVND (reference sequence). Trimming left V 7 bases short and J 4 bases short, with 10 bases between. This CDR3 is 12 amino acids long.

The chain is built from TRBV7-3 and TRBJ2-2; 8 positions match TRBD1. V lost 5 bases, J lost 5 bases, and 13 bases stayed unmatched. Looked up from germline, CDR1 is SGHTA and CDR2 is FQGTGA. The CDR3 is 17 residues long. Here the CDR3 DNA reads TGTGCCAGCAGCCCGACAGGGGATGGATGGGTTACCGGGGAGCTGTTTTTT. Protein: CASSPTGDGWVTGELFF.

The chain combines TRBV9 with TRBJ2-1; D is perhaps TRBD1 (6 bases). The CDR3 sequence is 15 residues long. Deletions cut 1 base from V and 7 bases from J, with 15 bases between. Germline V gives CDR1 SGDLS, CDR2 YYNGEE. The CDR3 region has the DNA TGTGCCAGCAGCGTAATGACAGGCATAAGTAATGAGCAGTTCTTC. Amino acid sequence: CASSVMTGISNEQFF.

The V call is TRBV2, the J call TRBJ2-7; no clear D gene. Trimming took 7 bases from V and 2 from J, leaving 9 bases between them. CDR1 and CDR2 (germline): SNHLY, FYNNEI. The CDR3 is 12 residues long. CDR3 in amino acids: CASTTQAYEQYF. The CDR3 DNA follows: TGTGCCAGCACCACGCAGGCCTACGAGCAGTACTTC.

The chain employs TRBV9 and TRBJ2-2; 9 bases are shared with TRBD1. The CDR3 totals 14 residues. V dropped 5 bases and J dropped 5; count of bases not matched to a gene: 4. Germline loops: CDR1 SGDLS, CDR2 YYNGEE. CDR3 sequence reads: CASSGTGLTGELFF. Here the CDR3 DNA reads TGTGCCAGCAGTGGGACAGGGTTAACCGGGGAGCTGTTTTTT.

The chain employs TRBV5-4 and TRBJ2-2, with TRBD2 matching over 9 bases. Germline trimming cut 10 bases from V and 2 bases from J; bases unmatched to any gene: 21. This CDR3 contains 19 residues. Germline CDR1 is SGHNT and CDR2 is YYREEE (reference sequence). CDR3 coding DNA: TGTGCCGGAGGGTTATCGGGGGTAGCGGGGGCCTTAAACACCGGGGAGCTGTTTTTT. Translated, it gives CAGGLSGVAGALNTGELFF.

The chain employs TRBV19 and TRBJ1-3; D possibly corresponds to TRBD1 (6 bases). CDR1 and CDR2 from the germline V gene are LNHDA and SQIVND (reference sequence). V lost 5 bases to trimming and J lost 0 bases, with 17 bases between them. The CDR3 totals 17 residues. The CDR3 sequence is CASSPGTSPLSGNTIYF. CDR3 in DNA: TGTGCCAGTAGTCCCGGGACATCACCGCTCTCTGGAAACACCATATATTTT.

V usage is TRBV5-1 and J usage is TRBJ2-3; D ambiguous. From germline, CDR1 is SGHRS and CDR2 YFSETQ. The CDR3 contains 13 residues. V was shortened by 2 bases and J by 2 bases, with 6 bases between the two germline ends. CDR3 DNA: TGCGCCAGCAGCTTTTACAACACAGATACGCAGTATTTT. As protein: CASSFYNTDTQYF.

Turning to this clone: Different DNA sequences within this sample yield the same CDR3. The chain has TRBV7-2 and TRBJ1-3, with 10 bases matching TRBD1. CDR1 SGHTA and CDR2 FQGNSA come from the germline V gene. The CDR3 covers 14 residues. V was clipped by 0 bases and J by 9 bases; unmatched bases: 2. CDR3 nucleotides: TGTGCCAGCAGCTTAGCCGGGACAGGGGTCACCATATATTTT. Translation gives CASSLAGTGVTIYF.

The chain recombines TRBV19 with TRBJ1-4, with 7 bases matching TRBD1. V trimming: 3 bases; J trimming: 0 bases; junction bases outside the gene matches: 1. This CDR3 spans 15 amino acids. Germline V gene lookup returns CDR1 LNHDA and CDR2 SQIVND (reference sequence). The chain's CDR3 is CASSMTGSTNEKLFF. Written as DNA, the CDR3 is TGTGCCAGTAGTATGACAGGGTCAACTAATGAAAAACTGTTTTTT.

The chain carries TRBV9 and TRBJ2-1; 11 bases fit TRBD2. V lost 4 bases to trimming and J lost 6 bases; unmatched junction nucleotides: 12. This CDR3 spans 17 amino acids. Germline-derived CDR1 and CDR2 are SGDLS and YYNGEE. Here the CDR3 DNA reads TGTGCCAGCAGCCCGCCCTGGGCTAGCGGGGGGTCCAATGAGCAGTTCTTC. Its translation: CASSPPWASGGSNEQFF.

The chain is built from TRBV5-5 and TRBJ1-2; maybe TRBD1 (6 bases). Germline CDR1 reads SGHKS; CDR2 reads YYEKEE (reference sequence). V dropped 4 bases and J dropped 2 bases, with 12 bases sitting between them. This CDR3 region has 14 residues. CDR3: CASSATGGNYGYTF. CDR3 in DNA: TGTGCCAGCAGCGCGACAGGTGGGAACTATGGCTACACCTTC.

As concerns this clone: This same CDR3 is encoded by further DNA sequences in the sample. This chain connects TRBV15 to TRBJ1-6; 8 nucleotides align to TRBD1. Germline CDR1 is LNHNV and CDR2 is YYDKDF (reference sequence). J gave up 0 bases and V 3 bases, and 7 bases lay outside the gene matches. This CDR3 region has 18 residues. CDR3 DNA sequence: TGTGCCACCAGCAGGGGAAGGACAGGGAGCTCCTATAATTCACCCCTCCACTTT. It yields the protein CATSRGRTGSSYNSPLHF.

J is TRBJ2-7 and V is TRBV6-5; the match to TRBD2 covers 9 bases. The CDR3 is 15 amino acids. Germline loops: CDR1 MNHEY, CDR2 SVGAGI. V lost 0 bases, J lost 2 bases, and 2 bases stayed unmatched. The DNA of the CDR3 is TGTGCCAGCAGTTACTCAGCGGGGGGACCCTACGAGCAGTACTTC. Protein sequence: CASSYSAGGPYEQYF.

V gene TRBV4-1 combines with J gene TRBJ2-5; TRBD1 might be the D (6 bases). V lost 4 bases, J lost 4 bases, and 10 bases lay in between. The CDR3 extends over 13 amino acids. Germline CDR1 MGHRA, CDR2 YSYEKL. DNA for the CDR3: TGCGCCAGCAGCCGGGGGCGAACAGAGACCCAGTACTTC. As protein: CASSRGRTETQYF.

The chain employs TRBV7-2 and TRBJ2-2; 13 bases fit TRBD2. The germline V gene has CDR1 SGHTA and CDR2 FQGNSA. CDR3 size: 19 residues. Trimming took 5 bases from V and 2 from J; bases not matched to a gene: 11. The CDR3 protein is CASSATSGGAKLNTGELFF. The CDR3 DNA reads TGTGCCAGCAGCGCAACTAGCGGGGGGGCGAAACTTAACACCGGGGAGCTGTTTTTT.

This rearrangement joins TRBV18 to TRBJ2-6; 7 bases fit TRBD1. The length of the CDR3 is 21 residues. The V segment lost 3 bases and the J segment 4 bases; nucleotides outside the gene matches: 21. CDR1 and CDR2 (germline): KGHSH, LQKENI. As DNA, the CDR3 is TGTGCCAGCTCACCCAAAAGGGACAGCTTAACTCGGCTCGGGGGGGCCAACGTCCTGACTTTC. This translates into CASSPKRDSLTRLGGANVLTF.

The genes are TRBV14 and TRBJ2-2; perhaps TRBD2 as D (6 bases). V was trimmed by 6 bases and J by 4 bases, leaving 12 bases between them. The CDR3 contains 14 residues. In germline, CDR1 is SGHDN, CDR2 FVKESK. The CDR3 coding sequence is TGTGCCAGCAGTCCTCGGGGGAGCACCGGGGAGCTGTTTTTT. It codes for CASSPRGSTGELFF.

The rearrangement uses TRBV29-1 and TRBJ2-1, with 8 bases aligning to TRBD2. The germline V gene encodes CDR1 SQVTM and CDR2 ANQGSEA. V dropped 3 bases and J dropped 2; count of bases not matched to a gene: 3. CDR3 length: 14 amino acids. CDR3 bases: TGCAGCGTTGAGCGGCGGGGGGCCTACAATGAGCAGTTCTTC. Amino acids: CSVERRGAYNEQFF.

This chain joins TRBV7-2 and TRBJ2-7; TRBD1 agrees at 9 bases. V dropped 3 bases and J dropped 3; count of bases not matched to a gene: 3. The CDR3 has 14 residues. Germline V CDR1 and CDR2: SGHTA, FQGNSA. The CDR3 sequence is CASSFGQGLYEQYF. CDR3 DNA: TGTGCCAGCAGCTTCGGACAGGGGCTCTACGAGCAGTACTTC. The full variable domain, completed using reference TRBV7-2 and TRBJ2-7, is GAGVSQSPSNKVTEKGKDVELRCDPISGHTALYWYRQSLGQGLEFLIYFQGNSAPDKSGLPSDRFSAERTGGSVSTLTIQRTQQEDSAVYLCASSFGQGLYEQYFGPGTRLTVT.

This chain links TRBV10-3 with TRBJ1-2, with D possibly being TRBD1 (5 bases). Trimming stripped 4 bases from V and 6 bases from J, with 15 bases between. The germline V gene encodes CDR1 ENHRY and CDR2 SYGVKD. The CDR3 contains 14 residues. As DNA, the CDR3 is TGTGCCATCAGTGCTGGGGGGTCGGGGCATGGCTACACCTTC. This sequence encodes CAISAGGSGHGYTF.